The T cell receptor beta chain under discussion was sequenced for a study of Graves' ophthalmopathy and Graves' hyperthyroidism. Study results and limitations: Ophthalmopathy versus stable hyperthyroidism: 13-signature model gave around 86% sensitivity, 81.08% specificity. Blood also contained most of the expanded thyroid clonotypes above 0.001 frequency.

Using RNA transcripts, the TCR beta CDR3 regions were amplified. Investigators did first-round RT-PCR with HTBI primers, then second-round multiplex PCR. Each CDR3 protein gets one entry after TCRdb re-called the multiplex PCR reads with MiXCR. The repertoire holds over a million distinct CDR3 sequences, with about two fifths as singletons. Researchers turned away patients with other autoimmune diseases, uncontrolled infections, pregnancy or lactation. Clinicians made diagnoses from clinical symptoms, serum thyroxine, TRAb, thyroid ultrasound and orbital computed tomography. CDR1 and CDR2 from the germline V gene are ENHRY and SYGVKD. The CDR3 consists of 14 residues. V lost 10 bases, J lost 5 bases, and 10 bases stayed unmatched. This clonotype occurred many times. Its target is unknown.

This receptor was obtained from an adult man with Graves' hyperthyroidism. The sample consisted of peripheral blood or thyroid tissue (not recorded which). The chain employs TRBV10-3 and TRBJ2-5; 10 bases are a match to TRBD1. This CDR3 reads CANPGQGMLETQYF. Written as DNA, the CDR3 is TGTGCCAACCCGGGACAGGGGATGTTGGAGACCCAGTACTTC.